This T cell receptor (beta chain) was retrieved from a study of T cells in Graves' hyperthyroidism and ophthalmopathy. Enrolled ophthalmopathy patients presented with a Clinical Activity Score of at least 3, a NOSPECS grade of at least 4, and disease duration under 3 months. This clonotype appeared many times. No antigen is known for it. What was amplified from RNA transcripts were TCR beta CDR3 regions. Primed by the HTBI set, a first-round RT-PCR was run on the TCR CDR3. Each CDR3 protein is one row after TCRdb ran MiXCR on the multiplex PCR reads. This table holds about 37,000 distinct CDR3 sequences, 40% to 60% found once. Points from the study as a whole: Within blood appeared most thyroid clonotypes that had expanded above 0.001.

This CDR3 contains 14 residues. The V gene's germline CDR1 is DFQATT and CDR2 SNEGSKA (reference sequence). V was clipped by 0 bases and J by 0 bases, with 9 bases between them. The receptor was isolated from a middle-aged man with Graves' ophthalmopathy. Material for sequencing was blood. This chain links TRBV20-1 with TRBJ2-7; D call uncertain. CDR3 DNA sequence: TGCAGTGCTAGAGAAGGAGAGCGCTCCTACGAGCAGTACTTC. As protein: CSAREGERSYEQYF.